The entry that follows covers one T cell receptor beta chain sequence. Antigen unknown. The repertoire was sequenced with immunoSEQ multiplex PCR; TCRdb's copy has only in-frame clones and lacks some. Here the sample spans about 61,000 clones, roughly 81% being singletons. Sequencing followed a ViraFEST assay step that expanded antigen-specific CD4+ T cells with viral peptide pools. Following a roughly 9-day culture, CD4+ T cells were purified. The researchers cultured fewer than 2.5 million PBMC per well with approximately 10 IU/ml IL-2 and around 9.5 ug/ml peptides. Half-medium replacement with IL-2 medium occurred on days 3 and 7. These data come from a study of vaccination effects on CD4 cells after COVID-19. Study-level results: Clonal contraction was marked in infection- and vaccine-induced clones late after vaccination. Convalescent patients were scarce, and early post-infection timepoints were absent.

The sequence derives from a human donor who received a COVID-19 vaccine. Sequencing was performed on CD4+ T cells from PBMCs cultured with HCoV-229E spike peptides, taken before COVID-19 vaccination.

The chain's CDR3 is CAWRGNSNQPQHF. The CDR3 nucleotides are TGTGCCTGGAGGGGGAATAGCAATCAGCCCCAGCATTTT. V is TRBV30 and J is TRBJ1-5; D unclear. V was pared by 3 bases and J by 0 bases, with 6 bases between. The CDR3 loop spans 13 amino acids. Germline CDR1 and CDR2: GTSNPN and SVGIG (reference sequence).